These 19 T cell receptor beta chains were sequenced from one sample in a study of control samples from healthy donors and cancer patients. The method was immunoSEQ multiplex PCR; TCRdb's version includes in-frame clones alone and lacks a portion of them. Seen here are 100,000 to 150,000 clones, around nine tenths observed once, and the top ten hold roughly 3.1%. Sequencing was done on a sample of blood. These receptor sequences come from a man aged 45-60 years in good health.

The chain has TRBV27 and TRBJ1-1; tentatively, D is TRBD1 (6 bases). In germline, CDR1 is MNHEY, CDR2 SMNVEV (reference sequence). The CDR3 is 17 residues long. Trimming left V 2 bases short and J 3 bases short, with 19 bases between. As DNA, the CDR3 is TGTGCCAGCAGTTTAGTTGTACCTCGGGACACCTACACTGAAGCTTTCTTT. Translated: CASSLVVPRDTYTEAFF.

The rearrangement joins TRBV28 to TRBJ2-3; D unresolved. V was pared by 1 base and J by 5 bases, with 10 bases between. Germline CDR1 is MDHEN and CDR2 is SYDVKM. There are 14 residues in the CDR3. The chain's CDR3 is CASSLLLSGDTQYF. The CDR3 coding sequence is TGTGCCAGCAGTTTATTACTCTCTGGAGATACGCAGTATTTT.

The V gene is TRBV28, the J gene TRBJ1-1; D perhaps matches TRBD1 (6 bases). The germline V and J ends were trimmed by 7 bases and 5 bases, with 17 bases remaining between them. The CDR3 is 14 amino acids. CDR1 is MDHEN, CDR2 SYDVKM, per germline. The CDR3 DNA follows: TGTGCCAGCACCTCACTTCGGGGGGCGACTGAAGCTTTCTTT. This gives the protein CASTSLRGATEAFF. Together with reference TRBV28 and TRBJ1-1, the CDR3 gives the full variable domain: DVKVTQSSRYLVKRTGEKVFLECVQDMDHENMFWYRQDPGLGLRLIYFSYDVKMKEKGDIPEGYSVSREKKERFSLILESASTNQTSMYLCASTSLRGATEAFFGQGTRLTVV.

Turning to this clone: An end of the junction differs from the germline gene, which may be a read error. The CDR3 protein is CASSWTVQETQYF. The CDR3, as DNA: TGTGCTAGCAGTTGGACAGTACAAGAGACCCAGTACTTC. The chain joins TRBV7-7 to TRBJ2-5, with a possible D match to TRBD1 (6 bases). Germline loops: CDR1 SSHAT, CDR2 FNYEAQ (reference sequence). This CDR3 is 13 amino acids long.

The chain recombines TRBV7-9 with TRBJ1-1; D gene ambiguous. The CDR3 has 13 amino acids. Germline V lookup: CDR1 SEHNR, CDR2 FQNEAQ (reference sequence). The V end was cut by 0 bases, the J end by 8 bases, with 10 bases between. The CDR3 spells CASSLAGAPEAFF. DNA for the CDR3: TGTGCCAGCAGCTTAGCGGGTGCCCCGGAAGCTTTCTTT.

The V and J genes are TRBV12-3 or TRBV12-4 and TRBJ1-2, with D unclear. Trimming cost V 3 bases and J 3 bases, with 5 bases left between them. The CDR3 is made up of 12 amino acids. CDR3 sequence (DNA): TGTGCCAGCAGTTTGATCGACTATGGCTACACCTTC. This encodes CASSLIDYGYTF.

A single count supports this clone. V is TRBV18 and J is TRBJ2-7; 8 positions agree with TRBD1. The V gene end was trimmed by 3 bases and the J gene end by 0 bases; junction bases not matched to a gene: 1. There are 14 residues in the CDR3. Per the germline V gene, CDR1 is KGHSH and CDR2 is LQKENI. The CDR3 sequence is CASSPDRVSYEQYF. The CDR3, as DNA: TGTGCCAGCTCACCGGACAGGGTCTCCTACGAGCAGTACTTC.

The chain carries TRBV13 and TRBJ1-1; perhaps TRBD1 as D (6 bases). The V gene lost 1 base and the J gene lost 5 bases, with 11 bases spanning the gap. CDR1 is PRHDT and CDR2 is FYEKMQ in the germline V gene (reference sequence). CDR3 size: 14 residues. CDR3 residues: CASSLAQGSTEAFF. As DNA, the CDR3 is TGTGCCAGCAGCTTAGCCCAGGGGAGTACTGAAGCTTTCTTT.

The gene calls are TRBV11-3 and TRBJ2-7; tentative D call: TRBD1 (5 bases). CDR3 length equals 14 residues. The V and J ends lost 3 bases and 3 bases respectively, with 12 bases between them. CDR1 is SGHNT and CDR2 is YENEEA in the germline V gene. CDR3: CASSLQGFLYEQYF. CDR3 bases: TGTGCCAGCAGCTTGCAGGGATTCCTCTACGAGCAGTACTTC.

The chain recombines TRBV28 with TRBJ2-3, with D maybe TRBD1 (6 bases). Germline V CDR1 and CDR2: MDHEN, SYDVKM. This CDR3 comprises 15 residues. The V gene lost 4 bases and the J gene lost 1 base, with 12 bases spanning the gap. The CDR3 DNA follows: TGTGCCAGCAGTTCCCAGGGGTATGGCACAGATACGCAGTATTTT. Translation: CASSSQGYGTDTQYF.

This chain connects TRBV6-2 or TRBV6-3 to TRBJ2-7, with D perhaps matching TRBD1 (6 bases). Deletions cut 2 bases from V and 3 bases from J, with 11 bases between. The CDR3 is 14 residues long. From germline, CDR1 is MNHEY and CDR2 SVGEGT. The CDR3 loop reads CASSYGGGRYEQYF. DNA for the CDR3: TGTGCCAGCAGTTACGGTGGGGGCCGCTACGAGCAGTACTTC.

The chain recombines TRBV19 with TRBJ1-6; TRBD1 matches at 10 bases. The V gene end was trimmed by 5 bases and the J gene end by 6 bases; junction bases not matched to a gene: 4. The germline CDR1 and CDR2 sequences are LNHDA and SQIVND (reference sequence). This CDR3 has 15 amino acids. CDR3 region: CASSPRDRGNSPLHF. The CDR3 nucleotides are TGTGCCAGTAGTCCACGGGACAGGGGTAATTCACCCCTCCACTTT.

The chain couples TRBV5-5 to TRBJ1-5; 9 bases fit TRBD1. The germline V gene has CDR1 SGHKS and CDR2 YYEKEE (reference sequence). The CDR3 is made up of 16 amino acids. The V gene end was trimmed by 3 bases and the J gene end by 9 bases; junction bases not matched to a gene: 13. As DNA, the CDR3 is TGTGCCAGCAGCTGGGGGGGACAGGGATATTTTGGGCCCCAGCATTTT. Protein: CASSWGGQGYFGPQHF.

The genes are TRBV5-1 and TRBJ2-1; 7 bases fit TRBD1. The CDR3 runs to 14 residues. The V gene end was trimmed by 0 bases and the J gene end by 8 bases; junction bases not matched to a gene: 5. The V gene's germline CDR1 is SGHRS and CDR2 YFSETQ. This chain's CDR3 is CASSLDRGGDEQFF. In DNA form, the CDR3 reads TGCGCCAGCAGCTTGGACAGGGGCGGCGATGAGCAGTTCTTC.

The rearrangement joins TRBV29-1 to TRBJ1-2; no clear D. This CDR3 has 13 residues. The germline V and J ends were trimmed by 2 bases and 3 bases, with 10 bases remaining between them. Looked up from germline, CDR1 is SQVTM and CDR2 is ANQGSEA. CDR3 coding DNA: TGCAGCGTTGAAAATATCCAAGACTATGGCTACACCTTC. This gives the protein CSVENIQDYGYTF.

This rearrangement joins TRBV14 to TRBJ1-1, with 7 bases matching TRBD1. V shed 3 bases, J shed 1 base, and the junction held 2 bases outside the gene matches. The length of the CDR3 is 14 residues. The germline V gene encodes CDR1 SGHDN and CDR2 FVKESK. CDR3 amino acids: CASSHRTGNTEAFF. Here the CDR3 DNA reads TGTGCCAGCAGCCACAGGACAGGGAACACTGAAGCTTTCTTT.

This chain links TRBV10-3 with TRBJ2-1, with D perhaps given as TRBD1 or TRBD2 (5 bases each). The CDR3 totals 16 residues. V lost 0 bases and J 0 bases, leaving 9 bases between the germline ends. Germline CDR1 reads ENHRY; CDR2 reads SYGVKD. This CDR3 reads CAISESRDGSYNEQFF. The DNA of the CDR3 is TGTGCCATCAGTGAGTCTAGGGACGGCTCCTACAATGAGCAGTTCTTC.

The chain couples TRBV2 to TRBJ1-5, with TRBD1 as a possible D gene (5 bases). V was trimmed by 1 base and J by 7 bases, leaving 32 bases between them. The length of the CDR3 is 21 residues. Germline loops: CDR1 SNHLY, CDR2 FYNNEI. CDR3 loop: CASSEDADFFLPTAPTQPQHF. The CDR3 DNA is TGTGCCAGCAGTGAAGATGCAGACTTTTTTCTACCGACAGCTCCAACCCAGCCCCAGCATTTT.

A few counts support this clone. The chain uses TRBV5-1 and TRBJ1-2, with D uncertain. Germline loops: CDR1 SGHRS, CDR2 YFSETQ. The length of the CDR3 is 14 residues. V lost 0 bases, J lost 5 bases, and 11 bases lay in between. Here the CDR3 reads CASSLVSPEYGYTF. The CDR3 coding sequence is TGCGCCAGCAGCTTGGTCTCTCCAGAGTATGGCTACACCTTC.